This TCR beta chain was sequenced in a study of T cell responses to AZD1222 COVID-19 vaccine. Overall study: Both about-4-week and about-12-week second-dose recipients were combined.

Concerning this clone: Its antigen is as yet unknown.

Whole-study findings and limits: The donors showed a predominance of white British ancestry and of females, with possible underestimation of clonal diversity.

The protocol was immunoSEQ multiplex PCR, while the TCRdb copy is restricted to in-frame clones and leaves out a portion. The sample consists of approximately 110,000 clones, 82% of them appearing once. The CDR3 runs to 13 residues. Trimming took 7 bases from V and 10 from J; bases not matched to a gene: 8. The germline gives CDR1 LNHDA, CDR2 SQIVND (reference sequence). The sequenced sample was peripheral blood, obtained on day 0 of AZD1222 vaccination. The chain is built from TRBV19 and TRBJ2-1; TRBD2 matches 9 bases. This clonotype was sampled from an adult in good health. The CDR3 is CASTAGGRGEQFF. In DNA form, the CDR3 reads TGTGCCAGTACAGCGGGGGGCCGGGGGGAGCAGTTCTTC.